A selection of T cell receptor beta chains follows, all from one sample in a study of early T cells in non-severe SARS-CoV-2 infection. Each CDR3 protein is one row after TCRdb ran MiXCR on the 5' RACE reads. The sample holds over 50,000 distinct CDR3 sequences, roughly 12% seen once. Sequencing was done on a sample of whole blood. All receptors come from an adult who was a healthcare worker with PCR-confirmed SARS-CoV-2 infection or an uninfected control (not recorded which). The CDR3 runs from the conserved cysteine through the conserved F or W. The D gene is left open where the match is weak. Expanded clones are given a class, and other clones once, few, many or no size at all.

clone_size,j_call,d_call,v_call,cdr3_nt,cdr3_aa
many,TRBJ2-5,-,TRBV10-3,TGTGCCATCAGCGCTCGGGGGGCCGAAGAGACCCAGTACTTC,CAISARGAEETQYF
many,TRBJ1-2,TRBD1,TRBV29-1,TGCAGCGTTGTGGGGGACAGGGTAAACTATGGCTACACCTTC,CSVVGDRVNYGYTF
many,TRBJ2-2,-,TRBV27,TGTGCCAGCAGTACTCGCCGGACGGGCACCGGGGAGCTGTTTTTT,CASSTRRTGTGELFF
-,TRBJ2-1,-,TRBV7-9,TGTGCCAGCCTCCCCCCGGCATACAATGAGCAGTTCTTC,CASLPPAYNEQFF
many,TRBJ2-2,-,TRBV5-1,TGTGCCAGCAGCTTAAACACCGGGGAGCTGTTTTTT,CASSLNTGELFF
many,TRBJ2-5,TRBD1,TRBV11-1,TGTGCCAGCAGCCGGGACAGGGGCTTCGGAAAGACCCAGTACTTC,CASSRDRGFGKTQYF
few,TRBJ2-3,TRBD2,TRBV5-1,TGCGCCAGCAGCTTTTTCAGTGTTCTTTTGAGCGGGGCGATTAGCACAGATACGCAGTATTTT,CASSFFSVLLSGAISTDTQYF
once,TRBJ2-7,TRBD1,TRBV18,TGTGCCAGCTTACTTACCGGGACAGGGGCCGCAGGATACGAGCAGTACTTC,CASLLTGTGAAGYEQYF
many,TRBJ1-3,TRBD1,TRBV20-1,TGCAGTGCTAGAGATTCAGGGGGCATCCCTGGAAACACCATATATTTT,CSARDSGGIPGNTIYF
many,TRBJ1-1,TRBD1,TRBV7-9,TGTGCCAGCAGCTTAACAGGGGGGCTATTTATGAACACTGAAGCTTTCTTT,CASSLTGGLFMNTEAFF
many,TRBJ1-1,-,TRBV6-6,TGTGCCAGCAGGGCCAGGGAATTGAACACTGAAGCTTTCTTT,CASRARELNTEAFF
few,TRBJ2-7,-,TRBV6-6,TGTGCCAGCAGTTCCCATCATGGCTCCTACGAGCAGTACTTC,CASSSHHGSYEQYF
many,TRBJ1-1,-,TRBV30,TGTGCCTGGAGTGCCGATAACCTGAACACTGAAGCTTTCTTT,CAWSADNLNTEAFF
-,TRBJ1-2,-,TRBV5-1,TGCGCCAGCAGCTTGGACGGCTATGGCTACACCTTC,CASSLDGYGYTF
many,TRBJ1-4,-,TRBV27,TGTGCCAGCAGTTTATCGAGGTGGGGGGAAAAACTGTTTTTT,CASSLSRWGEKLFF
-,TRBJ1-5,-,TRBV4-2,TGTGCCAGCAACCAAGGTAGGGGTGCAAACAGAATCAATCAGCCCCAGCATTTT,CASNQGRGANRINQPQHF
-,TRBJ2-1,-,TRBV20-1,TGCAGTGCTAGTCCACATGATGAGCAGTTCTTC,CSASPHDEQFF
many,TRBJ2-1,-,TRBV10-3,TGTGCCATCAGATCCTACGGGAGTCACAATGAGCAGTTCTTC,CAIRSYGSHNEQFF
few,TRBJ2-7,-,TRBV5-1,TGCGCCAGCAGCTTGGTGCCGGGTTCCTACGAGCAGTACTTC,CASSLVPGSYEQYF
-,TRBJ2-7,-,TRBV19,TGTGCCAGTAGTTTCCGCGTAGGGGACGAGCAGTACTTC,CASSFRVGDEQYF
many,TRBJ1-2,-,TRBV28,TGTGCCAGCGAAGGGGTTGGCCATCGAGATGGCTACACCTTC,CASEGVGHRDGYTF
few,TRBJ2-5,TRBD1,TRBV9,TGTGCCAGCAGCTATGGACAGGGTGGAGAGACCCAGTACTTC,CASSYGQGGETQYF
many,TRBJ2-1,-,TRBV19,TGTGCCAGTAGTATCGCGACCCCCCACCCCTACAATGAGCAGTTCTTC,CASSIATPHPYNEQFF
once,TRBJ1-2,TRBD1,TRBV28,TGTGCCAGCAGTTTTTCAGGGGGCTCTGGCTACACCTTC,CASSFSGGSGYTF
-,TRBJ2-1,TRBD2,TRBV29-1,TGCAGCGTAGGAGCGGGGCCCTCCTACAATGAGCAGTTCTTC,CSVGAGPSYNEQFF
few,TRBJ2-2,-,TRBV6-5,TGTGCCAGCAGTTACCGGGCCAACCAACACACCGGGGAGCTGTTTTTT,CASSYRANQHTGELFF
-,TRBJ1-4,-,TRBV5-1,TGCGCCAGCAGCCACGGGGTATATTCAACTAATGAAAAACTGTTTTTT,CASSHGVYSTNEKLFF
few,TRBJ2-1,TRBD1,TRBV29-1,TGCAGCCTTAGACAGGGGGCATCTTACAATGAGCAGTTCTTC,CSLRQGASYNEQFF
-,TRBJ2-6,-,TRBV29-1,TGCAGCGTCTCGGGTGGGGCCAACGTCCTGACTTTC,CSVSGGANVLTF
few,TRBJ2-1,-,TRBV5-6,TGTGCCAGCAGCTTGGTTAGGGGCGCTTTGAGGAATGAGCAGTTCTTC,CASSLVRGALRNEQFF
-,TRBJ1-1,-,TRBV7-9,TGTGCCAGCAGTCAGGGACCACGGGGGAACACTGAAGCTTTCTTT,CASSQGPRGNTEAFF
many,TRBJ1-1,-,TRBV5-1,TGCGCCACGGCTAGAGGGACATTGAACACTGAAGCTTTCTTT,CATARGTLNTEAFF
-,TRBJ1-5,-,TRBV20-1,TGCAGTGCTAGAGACCGGGACGGCAATCAGCCCCAGCATTTT,CSARDRDGNQPQHF
few,TRBJ2-7,-,TRBV6-2/TRBV6-3,TGTGCCATCCGAGGACGTATACCGAACTACGAGCAGTACTTC,CAIRGRIPNYEQYF
many,TRBJ1-1,-,TRBV28,TGTGCCAGCAGTCCGGGACGGGAGAACACTGAAGCTTTCTTT,CASSPGRENTEAFF
many,TRBJ2-3,TRBD2,TRBV9,TGTGCCAGCAGTCGTAGCGGGGGCTTCACAGATACGCAGTATTTT,CASSRSGGFTDTQYF
-,TRBJ2-1,TRBD1,TRBV29-1,TGCAGCGTTGCCCGACAGGGATCCTACAATGAGCAGTTCTTC,CSVARQGSYNEQFF
many,TRBJ1-1,TRBD1,TRBV7-9,TGTGCCAGCAGCTTGGGGACAGCGGGTGAAGCTTTCTTT,CASSLGTAGEAFF
-,TRBJ2-1,-,TRBV29-1,TGCAGCGTTGAAAACGGGTATGAGCAGTTCTTC,CSVENGYEQFF
many,TRBJ2-1,TRBD2,TRBV12-3/TRBV12-4,TGTGCCAGCAGTCCTACTAGCGGGCGGATACGTGATAGCTCCTACAATGAGCAGTTCTTC,CASSPTSGRIRDSSYNEQFF
-,TRBJ1-3,-,TRBV9,TGTGCCAGCAGCGCCCGCAAAGGAGGGGACAACGGAAACACCATATATTTT,CASSARKGGDNGNTIYF
many,TRBJ1-1,-,TRBV24-1,TGTGCCACGGGGTCGGACACTGAAGCTTTCTTT,CATGSDTEAFF
many,TRBJ1-5,TRBD1,TRBV28,TGTGCCAGCAGTTTGGGAGGACAGGCCTATCAGCCCCAGCATTTT,CASSLGGQAYQPQHF
-,TRBJ2-7,-,TRBV19,TGTGCCAGGAGGAGGAACAGGGCCATAGGCTACGAGCAGTACTTC,CARRRNRAIGYEQYF
-,TRBJ2-1,-,TRBV11-3,TGTGCCAGCAGCTTAGATCAGGAGGATGAGCAGTTCTTC,CASSLDQEDEQFF
many,TRBJ1-4,-,TRBV5-1,TGCGCCAGCAGCTTCCTAGCGTCGGACGTAAAACTGTTTTTT,CASSFLASDVKLFF
many,TRBJ2-7,-,TRBV7-3,TGTGCCAGCAGCTTAAAGCGTCGAAGCTCCTACGAGCAGTACTTC,CASSLKRRSSYEQYF
many,TRBJ2-7,-,TRBV29-1,TGCAGCGTTGTCCCCGGGCAGGTCACCTACGAGCAGTACTTC,CSVVPGQVTYEQYF
few,TRBJ2-1,-,TRBV20-1,TGCAGTGCTGGACCCCGGGACCCATACAATGAGCAGTTCTTC,CSAGPRDPYNEQFF
-,TRBJ2-1,TRBD1,TRBV6-5,TGTGCCAGCAGTTACAACAGGGGGAATGAGCAGTTCTTC,CASSYNRGNEQFF
-,TRBJ1-4,-,TRBV3-1,TGTGCCAGCAGCCAAGGGCCTTTCAATGAAAAACTGTTTTTT,CASSQGPFNEKLFF